These 11 T cell receptor beta chains share one sample of origin, sequenced in a study of cytomegalovirus exposure and HLA in healthy donors. Primers included in the PCR were 60 Vbeta and 13 Jbeta primers. This table comes from immunoSEQ multiplex PCR, and its TCRdb copy is limited to in-frame clones, with some not included. There are some 120,000 clones in the sample; 75% to 85% occur only once, and roughly 4.3% lies in the top ten. Specimen: PBMCs. The receptors stem from a man aged 25 to 40 in good health and CMV-seropositive.

The gene calls are TRBV14 and TRBJ2-1; 9 bases line up with TRBD1. Germline-derived CDR1 and CDR2 are SGHDN and FVKESK. V trimming: 5 bases; J trimming: 7 bases; junction bases outside the gene matches: 12. The CDR3 contains 16 residues. CDR3: CASSKLGTGPLNEQFF. The CDR3, as DNA: TGTGCCAGCAGCAAGTTGGGGACAGGGCCCTTGAATGAGCAGTTCTTC.

The gene calls are TRBV5-1 and TRBJ2-7; possibly TRBD1 for D (6 bases). In germline, CDR1 is SGHRS, CDR2 YFSETQ. The CDR3 is made up of 13 amino acids. The ends were cut back, 4 bases at V and 3 bases at J, with 11 bases in the middle. CDR3 DNA: TGCGCCAGCAGCCCGGGACATCTCTACGAGCAGTACTTC. This codes for CASSPGHLYEQYF.

The chain has TRBV7-3 and TRBJ2-7; TRBD1 is a possible D gene (5 bases). The CDR3 runs 13 residues. Trimming removed 3 bases from V and 7 bases from J, with 13 bases in between. Germline V gene lookup returns CDR1 SGHTA and CDR2 FQGTGA. The CDR3 coding sequence is TGTGCCAGCAGCTTTTCCCCAGGGAAGGAGCAGTACTTC. The encoded protein is CASSFSPGKEQYF.

The gene calls are TRBV4-2 and TRBJ2-3, with 10 bases lining up with TRBD2. The CDR3 sequence is 15 residues long. Trimming at V came to 4 bases and at J to 4 bases, leaving 5 bases not matched to a gene. CDR1 and CDR2 (germline): LGHNA, YNFKEQ. The CDR3 DNA is TGTGCCAGCAGCCCCCTAGCGGGAGCGCCAGATACGCAGTATTTT. It translates to CASSPLAGAPDTQYF.

The V gene is TRBV30, the J gene TRBJ1-5, with D unresolved. Germline V gives CDR1 GTSNPN, CDR2 SVGIG (reference sequence). The CDR3 runs to 13 residues. The V and J ends lost 1 base and 0 bases respectively, with 4 bases between them. The CDR3 protein is CAWSGVSNQPQHF. The CDR3 DNA reads TGTGCCTGGAGTGGAGTTAGCAATCAGCCCCAGCATTTT.

The chain links TRBV5-5 to TRBJ1-5; possibly TRBD1 for D (6 bases). V was clipped by 0 bases and J by 3 bases, with 13 bases between them. This CDR3 is built from 16 residues. Germline V CDR1 and CDR2: SGHKS, YYEKEE (reference sequence). The CDR3 loop is CASSLVARGLNQPQHF. The CDR3 nucleotides read TGTGCCAGCAGCTTGGTCGCCAGGGGCCTCAATCAGCCCCAGCATTTT.

This chain uses TRBV4-3 with TRBJ1-2; 9 bases map to TRBD1. The junction had 10 bases not matched to a gene; V was cut back by 2 bases and J by 6 bases. The CDR3 covers 16 residues. The germline gives CDR1 LGHNA, CDR2 YSLEER. DNA of the CDR3: TGCGCCAGCAGCCAACTCAGGGACAGGGTGATCGATGGCTACACCTTC. Translating gives CASSQLRDRVIDGYTF.

The chain links TRBV10-3 to TRBJ2-7, with D perhaps TRBD2 (6 bases). Trimming stripped 0 bases from V and 2 bases from J, with 11 bases between. This CDR3 has 15 amino acids. Germline CDR1 and CDR2: ENHRY and SYGVKD. CDR3 loop: CAISESTGLTYEQYF. As DNA, the CDR3 is TGTGCCATCAGTGAGTCAACGGGACTCACCTACGAGCAGTACTTC.

This chain connects TRBV14 to TRBJ1-6; TRBD1 matches at 8 bases. V lost 3 bases and J lost 10; bases outside the gene matches: 5. The CDR3 is 14 amino acids. Germline values: CDR1 SGHDN, CDR2 FVKESK. CDR3 region: CASSQVRQGSPLHF. As DNA, the CDR3 is TGTGCCAGCAGCCAGGTAAGACAGGGGTCACCCCTCCACTTT.

The chain employs TRBV28 and TRBJ2-5; D remains ambiguous. V was shortened by 1 base and J by 2 bases, with 8 bases between the two germline ends. CDR1 and CDR2 (germline): MDHEN, SYDVKM. This CDR3 comprises 14 residues. For the CDR3, the DNA is TGTGCCAGCAGTTTATTTGCACAGCAAGAGACCCAGTACTTC. This encodes CASSLFAQQETQYF. Supplemented by reference TRBV28 and TRBJ2-5, the full variable domain reads DVKVTQSSRYLVKRTGEKVFLECVQDMDHENMFWYRQDPGLGLRLIYFSYDVKMKEKGDIPEGYSVSREKKERFSLILESASTNQTSMYLCASSLFAQQETQYFGPGTRLLVL.

The rearrangement uses TRBV4-3 and TRBJ2-1; TRBD2 agrees at 10 bases. Per germline, CDR1 LGHNA and CDR2 YSLEER. With 0 bases clipped from V and 5 bases from J, the junction kept 7 bases outside the gene matches. CDR3 length: 17 amino acids. The CDR3 region is CASSQDWPSGGNNEQFF. DNA of the CDR3: TGCGCCAGCAGCCAAGACTGGCCTAGCGGGGGAAACAATGAGCAGTTCTTC.